These T cell receptor beta chains were read from a single sample in a study of blood T cell repertoires in COVID-19. The table came from immunoSEQ multiplex PCR; TCRdb's copy has only in-frame clones and leaves some out. Of 500,000 or so clones in the sample, 75% to 90% were seen once. Sequencing was done on a sample of PBMCs or T cells enriched from blood (not recorded which). These receptor sequences come from a woman aged 18 to 35 who had recovered from COVID-19. The CDR3 runs from the conserved cysteine through the conserved F or W. A D gene is named only where the DNA matches it firmly. Clone size is stated in some rows and not others, as once, few, many or a class when expanded.

>TRBJ1-2|NA|NA|TRBV7-2
CASSLKAQGNYGYTF
TGTGCCAGCAGCCTAAAGGCCCAGGGGAACTATGGCTACACCTTC
>TRBJ1-5|TRBD1|NA|TRBV6-6
CASSPFHGTGGKGNQPQHF
TGTGCCAGCAGTCCCTTCCACGGGACAGGGGGCAAAGGGAATCAGCCCCAGCATTTT
>TRBJ2-7|NA|NA|TRBV6-5
CASSYSGHPSYEQYF
TGTGCCAGCAGTTACTCAGGACATCCCTCCTACGAGCAGTACTTC
>TRBJ2-2|TRBD2|NA|TRBV5-6
CASSLDPWEAGANTGELFF
TGTGCCAGCAGCTTGGATCCGTGGGAGGCGGGGGCGAACACCGGGGAGCTGTTTTTT
>TRBJ2-3|NA|once|TRBV18
CASSPAQQGDTQYF
TGTGCCAGCTCACCAGCGCAACAGGGAGATACGCAGTATTTT
>TRBJ1-6|NA|NA|TRBV19
CASSTTGLWSPLHF
TGTGCCAGTAGTACAACAGGGTTGTGGTCACCCCTCCACTTT
>TRBJ1-5|NA|NA|TRBV28
CASSPTARQYQPQHF
TGTGCCAGCAGCCCTACCGCCCGACAGTATCAGCCCCAGCATTTT
>TRBJ1-2|TRBD1|NA|TRBV5-1
CASSLDRGRGGYTF
TGCGCCAGCAGCTTGGACAGGGGGCGAGGCGGCTACACCTTC
>TRBJ1-6|NA|NA|TRBV2
CASSEGRSHNSPLHF
TGTGCCAGCAGTGAAGGGCGGAGCCATAATTCACCCCTCCACTTT
>TRBJ2-3|NA|NA|TRBV7-9
CASSSGGKGWYF
TGTGCCAGCAGCTCAGGGGGGAAGGGATGGTATTTT
>TRBJ2-3|TRBD2|NA|TRBV9
CASSAHKERGNFEDTQYF
TGTGCCAGCAGCGCCCACAAGGAGCGGGGTAACTTCGAGGATACGCAGTATTTT
>TRBJ2-7|TRBD2|NA|TRBV14
CASSHTGLAGGTSRGEQYF
TGTGCCAGCAGCCACACGGGACTAGCGGGGGGCACGTCCAGGGGCGAGCAGTACTTC
>TRBJ2-2|NA|NA|TRBV5-1
CASSSGTGGSNTGELFF
TGCGCCAGCAGCTCGGGTACTGGGGGCTCGAACACCGGGGAGCTGTTTTTT
>TRBJ2-7|TRBD1|NA|TRBV12-3/TRBV12-4
CASSWGQGYEQYF
TGTGCCAGCAGTTGGGGACAGGGCTACGAGCAGTACTTC
>TRBJ2-7|NA|few|TRBV10-1
CASSEAEYPYEQYF
TGCGCCAGCAGTGAAGCCGAGTACCCCTACGAGCAGTACTTC
>TRBJ1-1|NA|NA|TRBV7-9
CASIFYFGAEAFF
TGTGCCAGCATCTTTTACTTCGGGGCTGAAGCTTTCTTT
>TRBJ2-3|TRBD1|NA|TRBV11-2
CASSLRTGRDTQYF
TGTGCCAGCAGCCTTCGGACAGGGAGAGATACGCAGTATTTT
>TRBJ1-1|NA|NA|TRBV14
CASSQEANSPEAFF
TGTGCCAGCAGCCAAGAGGCAAACAGCCCTGAAGCTTTCTTT
>TRBJ1-1|TRBD1|once|TRBV28
CATQGELNTEAFF
TGTGCCACCCAGGGGGAATTGAACACTGAAGCTTTCTTT
>TRBJ1-2|NA|NA|TRBV2
CASSVQGSDYGYTF
TGTGCCAGCAGTGTACAGGGTAGCGACTATGGCTACACCTTC
>TRBJ1-1|NA|NA|TRBV27
CASRGGRAGKAFF
TGTGCCAGCCGAGGGGGAAGGGCAGGTAAAGCTTTCTTT
>TRBJ2-5|TRBD2|NA|TRBV5-1
CATRTSPVGETQYF
TGCGCCACCAGGACTAGCCCGGTCGGAGAGACCCAGTACTTC
>TRBJ1-3|NA|NA|TRBV5-1
CASSLGNSGNTIYF
TGCGCCAGCAGCTTGGGTAACTCTGGAAACACCATATATTTT
>TRBJ1-1|NA|NA|TRBV19
CASSIPGENTEAFF
TGTGCCAGTAGTATACCAGGGGAGAACACTGAAGCTTTCTTT
>TRBJ1-2|NA|NA|TRBV29-1
CSVDGGRYGYTF
TGCAGCGTTGATGGAGGGAGGTATGGCTACACCTTC
>TRBJ2-1|NA|NA|TRBV19
CASSIEGDEQFF
TGTGCCAGTAGTATTGAAGGGGATGAGCAGTTCTTC
>TRBJ2-2|TRBD1|NA|TRBV10-3
CATQQGPNTGELFF
TGTGCCACGCAACAGGGGCCGAACACCGGGGAGCTGTTTTTT
>TRBJ1-1|NA|NA|TRBV23-1
CASSQSLGGTHLNTEAFF
TGCGCCAGCAGTCAGTCTCTAGGGGGTACTCATCTGAACACTGAAGCTTTCTTT
>TRBJ1-1|TRBD1|NA|TRBV6-5
CASSRQGSGNTEAFF
TGTGCCAGCAGCCGACAGGGATCAGGGAACACTGAAGCTTTCTTT
>TRBJ1-2|NA|NA|TRBV27
CASRGGLRAGGYTF
TGTGCCAGCAGGGGAGGGCTTAGGGCGGGTGGCTACACCTTC
>TRBJ2-7|TRBD1|NA|TRBV11-2
CASSLGTGQNYEQYF
TGTGCCAGCAGCCTAGGGACAGGGCAGAACTACGAGCAGTACTTC
>TRBJ1-1|NA|NA|TRBV19
CASVWGGPNEAFF
TGTGCCAGTGTTTGGGGGGGCCCTAATGAAGCTTTCTTT
>TRBJ2-7|TRBD1|NA|TRBV9
CASSVVEGQGKKNVRYEQYF
TGTGCCAGCAGCGTAGTTGAAGGACAGGGGAAAAAGAATGTACGCTACGAGCAGTACTTC
>TRBJ2-1|NA|NA|TRBV30
CAWGLLSGTQFF
TGTGCCTGGGGCCTTCTATCCGGGACTCAGTTCTTC
>TRBJ2-1|TRBD2|NA|TRBV25-1
CATLLAGGNEQFF
TGTGCCACCCTACTAGCGGGGGGCAATGAGCAGTTCTTC
>TRBJ2-6|TRBD2|NA|TRBV7-2
CASSFSGVAGANVLTF
TGTGCCAGCAGCTTCAGCGGGGTTGCGGGGGCCAACGTCCTGACTTTC
>TRBJ1-2|NA|NA|TRBV18
CASSPGQYYGYTF
TGTGCCAGCTCACCGGGACAATACTATGGCTACACCTTC
>TRBJ2-3|TRBD2|NA|TRBV3-1/TRBV3-2
CASRLTSGGTDTQYF
TGTGCCAGCAGACTGACTAGCGGAGGCACAGATACGCAGTATTTT
>TRBJ1-2|NA|NA|TRBV6-4
CASSPTDSNYGYTF
TGTGCCAGCAGCCCTACGGACAGTAACTATGGCTACACCTTC
>TRBJ2-5|NA|NA|TRBV6-5
CASSTFGDTGETQYF
TGTGCCAGCTCCACTTTTGGGGACACGGGGGAGACCCAGTACTTC
>TRBJ2-7|TRBD1|NA|TRBV5-1
CASSLNTGTGGNEQYF
TGCGCCAGCAGCCTGAACACCGGGACAGGGGGCAACGAGCAGTACTTC
>TRBJ1-5|NA|NA|TRBV19
CASSIAGRISNQPQHF
TGTGCCAGTAGTATCGCGGGACGTATTAGCAATCAGCCCCAGCATTTT
>TRBJ2-6|TRBD1|NA|TRBV5-6
CASSSKTGEMPGANVLTF
TGTGCCAGCAGCTCTAAGACAGGGGAGATGCCTGGGGCCAACGTCCTGACTTTC
>TRBJ1-2|NA|NA|TRBV3-1/TRBV3-2
CASSQGVESGYGYTF
TGTGCCAGCAGCCAAGGGGTAGAGTCGGGCTATGGCTACACCTTC
>TRBJ1-1|NA|NA|TRBV18
CASSPEYGQNTEAFF
TGTGCCAGCTCCCCTGAATACGGACAGAACACTGAAGCTTTCTTT
>TRBJ1-2|NA|NA|TRBV18
CASSPETYGYTF
TGTGCCAGCTCGCCAGAGACTTATGGCTACACCTTC
>TRBJ1-2|TRBD1|NA|TRBV19
CASSPQDHRGDGYTF
TGTGCCAGTAGTCCCCAGGACCACAGGGGGGATGGCTACACCTTC
>TRBJ1-1|NA|NA|TRBV7-3
CASSLSRSTEAFF
TGTGCCAGCAGCTTATCACGGTCCACTGAAGCTTTCTTT
>TRBJ2-7|TRBD2|NA|TRBV5-6
CASSLPSGAYEQYF
TGTGCCAGCAGCTTACCTAGCGGTGCCTACGAGCAGTACTTC
>TRBJ1-2|TRBD1|NA|TRBV5-4
CASSPDRDGYTF
TGTGCCAGCAGCCCTGACAGGGATGGCTACACCTTC
>TRBJ2-3|NA|NA|TRBV9
CASSVEVAGGRDTQYF
TGTGCCAGCAGCGTAGAAGTAGCCGGTGGCCGAGATACGCAGTATTTT
>TRBJ1-1|NA|NA|TRBV7-9
CASSSASATAFF
TGTGCCAGCAGCTCAGCGTCTGCTACGGCTTTCTTT